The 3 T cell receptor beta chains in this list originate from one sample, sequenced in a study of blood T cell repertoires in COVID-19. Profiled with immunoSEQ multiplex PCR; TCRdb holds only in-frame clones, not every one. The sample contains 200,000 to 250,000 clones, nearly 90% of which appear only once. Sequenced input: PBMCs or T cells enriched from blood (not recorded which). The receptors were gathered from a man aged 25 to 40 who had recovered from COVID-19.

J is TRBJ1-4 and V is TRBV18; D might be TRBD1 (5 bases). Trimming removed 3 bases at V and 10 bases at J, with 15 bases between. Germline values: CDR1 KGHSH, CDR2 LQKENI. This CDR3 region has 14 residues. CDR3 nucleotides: TGTGCCAGCTCACCTGACACAGGCTTTGGAAAACTGTTTTTT. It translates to CASSPDTGFGKLFF.

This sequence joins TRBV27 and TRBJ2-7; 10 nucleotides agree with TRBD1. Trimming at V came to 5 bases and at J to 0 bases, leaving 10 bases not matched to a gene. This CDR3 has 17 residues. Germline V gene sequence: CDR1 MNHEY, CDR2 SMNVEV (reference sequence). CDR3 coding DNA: TGTGCCAGCAGTCCTGGGCGGGGACAGGGGAACTCCTACGAGCAGTACTTC. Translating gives CASSPGRGQGNSYEQYF.

The CDR3 sequence: CASSYSGTGLGETQYF. The CDR3, as DNA: TGTGCCAGCAGTTACTCTGGGACAGGTTTAGGAGAGACCCAGTACTTC. V is TRBV6-5 and J is TRBJ2-5; 8 bases align to TRBD1. Per the germline V gene, CDR1 is MNHEY and CDR2 is SVGAGI. The CDR3 covers 16 residues. V lost 0 bases, J lost 4 bases, and 7 bases stayed unmatched.